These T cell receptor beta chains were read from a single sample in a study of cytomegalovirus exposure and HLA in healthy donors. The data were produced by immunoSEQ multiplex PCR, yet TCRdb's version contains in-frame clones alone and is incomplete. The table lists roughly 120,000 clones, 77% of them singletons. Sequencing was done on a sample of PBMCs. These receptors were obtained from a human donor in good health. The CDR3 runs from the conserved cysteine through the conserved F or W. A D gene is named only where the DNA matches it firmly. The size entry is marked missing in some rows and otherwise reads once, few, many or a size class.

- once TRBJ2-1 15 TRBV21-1 TGTGCCGGGGGTCTGGGACTAGCGGGAAAGGGTGAGCAGTTCTTC CAGGLGLAGKGEQFF
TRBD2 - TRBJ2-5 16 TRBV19 TGTGCCAGTAGTATCGGGGGCGGGAGGGCTCCAAAGACCCAGTACTTC CASSIGGGRAPKTQYF
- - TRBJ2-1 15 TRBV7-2 TGTGCCAGCAGCTTGGGGACTTCTACCCGAAATGAGCAGTTCTTC CASSLGTSTRNEQFF
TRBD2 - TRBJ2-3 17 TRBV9 TGTGCCAGCAGCTCCCAGACCGGGACTAGGGTCGTGGATACGCAGTATTTT CASSSQTGTRVVDTQYF
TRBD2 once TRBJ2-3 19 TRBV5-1 TGCGCCAGCAGCTTGGTGGCTAGCGGGAGCAATCCTAGCACAGATACGCAGTATTTT CASSLVASGSNPSTDTQYF
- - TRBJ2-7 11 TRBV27 TGTGCCAGCAGTTCCGGCTACGAGCAGTACTTC CASSSGYEQYF
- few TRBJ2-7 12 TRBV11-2 TGTGCCAGCAGTTCAGGGGTCAACGAGCAGTACTTC CASSSGVNEQYF
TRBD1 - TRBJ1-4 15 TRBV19 TGTGCCAGTATCCGGGCCGGGACAGATAATGAAAAACTGTTTTTT CASIRAGTDNEKLFF
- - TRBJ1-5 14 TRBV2 TGTGCCACCGCCAGACAGATTAGCAATCAGCCCCAGCATTTT CATARQISNQPQHF
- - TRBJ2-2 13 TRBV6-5 TGTGCCAGCAGGGGAGGGAACACCGGGGAGCTGTTTTTT CASRGGNTGELFF
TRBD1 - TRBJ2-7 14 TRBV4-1 TGCGCCAGCAGCCGAACCGGGACAGCCTACGAGCAGTACTTC CASSRTGTAYEQYF
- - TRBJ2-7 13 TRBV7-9 TGTGCCAGCAGCCCGGACACTACCTACGAGCAGTACTTC CASSPDTTYEQYF
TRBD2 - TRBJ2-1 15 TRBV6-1 TGTGCCAGCAGTGAGAGCGGGAGAAGCTACAATGAGCAGTTCTTC CASSESGRSYNEQFF
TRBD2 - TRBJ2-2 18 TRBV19 TGTGCCAGTAGTATTCTCGGGACTAGCGGGAGTCCCACCGGGGAGCTGTTTTTT CASSILGTSGSPTGELFF
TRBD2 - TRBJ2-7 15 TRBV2 TGTGCCAGCACAAGCCGGGGGGGACGAACCTACGAGCAGTACTTC CASTSRGGRTYEQYF